The T cell receptor beta chain under discussion was sequenced for a study of CD8 T cells in Susac syndrome. Study-wide findings and caveats: Detection of Susac-specific public clones gave over 15 in total CD8+ repertoires and about 5 in CD8+ TEMRA repertoires.

A note on this clonotype: Its antigen is undetermined. An end of the junction does not agree with germline; a read error may underlie this.

Germline V gene sequence: CDR1 SGHTA, CDR2 FQGTGA. The CDR3 spans 13 residues. Reverse transcription of roughly 0.5 to 1 ug RNA used random hexamers. The CDR3 of TCR beta was amplified by immunoSEQ multiplex PCR across 54 Vbeta and 13 Jbeta. TCRdb called the immunoSEQ multiplex PCR reads again in MiXCR, with one record for every CDR3 protein. Of 56,000 or so distinct CDR3 sequences in the sample, more than 85% were seen once. Sequencing of TCR beta was carried out in blood CD8+ and CD4+ T cells. Diagnostic criteria defined recently for definite or probable disease were met by the Susac syndrome patients.

The specimen sequenced was CD8+ T cells from PBMCs. This chain joins TRBV7-3 and TRBJ2-7; D uncertain. The sequence came from a human donor with Susac syndrome. The CDR3 bases are TGTGCCAGCAGCCTAACAAAATCCCACGAGCAGTACTTC. Translating it yields CASSLTKSHEQYF.